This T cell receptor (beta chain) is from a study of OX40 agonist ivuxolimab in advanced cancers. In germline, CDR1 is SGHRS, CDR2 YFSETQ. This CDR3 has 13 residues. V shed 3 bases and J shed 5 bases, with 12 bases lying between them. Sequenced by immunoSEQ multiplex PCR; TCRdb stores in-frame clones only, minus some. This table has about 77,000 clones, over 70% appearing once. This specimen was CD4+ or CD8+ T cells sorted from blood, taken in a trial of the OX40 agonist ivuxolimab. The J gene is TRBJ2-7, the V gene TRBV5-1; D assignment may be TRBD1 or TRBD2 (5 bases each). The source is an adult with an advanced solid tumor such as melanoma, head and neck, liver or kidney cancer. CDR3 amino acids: CASSSQGANEQYF. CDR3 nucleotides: TGCGCCAGCAGCTCGCAGGGAGCCAACGAGCAGTACTTC.